The sequence of this TCR beta chain was determined in a study of shared clonotypes between healthy human individuals. CDR3 length: 14 amino acids. Trimming removed 3 bases at V and 1 base at J, with 10 bases between. Germline V gene lookup returns CDR1 SGHRS and CDR2 YFSETQ. Assay: immunoSEQ multiplex PCR; the TCRdb copy retains only in-frame clones and omits some. The sample lists about 1.1 million clones, approximately 78% occurring once. The sequence was obtained from a young man in good health. Some clones in this sample may be carry-over from other donors' samples. The V call is TRBV5-1, the J call TRBJ1-1, with D perhaps TRBD1 (5 bases). Sample: memory CD4+ T cells from PBMCs. Indicated subset: CD45RA-negative fraction. CDR3 bases: TGCGCCAGCAGCTCGGGGGACGGGAACACTGAAGCTTTCTTT. It is translated as CASSSGDGNTEAFF.